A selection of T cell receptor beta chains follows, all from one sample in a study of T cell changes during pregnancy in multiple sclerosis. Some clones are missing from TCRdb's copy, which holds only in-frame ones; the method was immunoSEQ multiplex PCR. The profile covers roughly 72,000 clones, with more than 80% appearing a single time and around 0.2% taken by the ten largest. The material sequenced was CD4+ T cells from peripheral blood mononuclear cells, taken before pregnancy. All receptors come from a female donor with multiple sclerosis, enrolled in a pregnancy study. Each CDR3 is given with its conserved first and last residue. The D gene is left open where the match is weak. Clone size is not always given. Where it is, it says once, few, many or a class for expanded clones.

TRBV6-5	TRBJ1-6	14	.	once	CAGSYRGENSPLHF	TGTGCCGGCAGTTATAGGGGTGAAAATTCACCCCTCCACTTT
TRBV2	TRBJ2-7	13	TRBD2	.	CASRAGGAYEQYF	TGTGCCAGCCGCGCGGGAGGGGCCTACGAGCAGTACTTC
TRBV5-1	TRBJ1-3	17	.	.	CASSPEAGAISGNTIYF	TGCGCCAGCAGCCCGGAGGCAGGGGCAATCTCTGGAAACACCATATATTTT
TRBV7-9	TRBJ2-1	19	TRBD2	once	CASSFFGASGRRIYNEQFF	TGTGCCAGCAGCTTTTTCGGGGCTAGCGGGCGGCGGATTTACAATGAGCAGTTCTTC
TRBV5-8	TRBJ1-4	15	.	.	CASSLGPGSGEKLFF	TGTGCCAGCAGCTTGGGGCCGGGTAGCGGTGAAAAACTGTTTTTT
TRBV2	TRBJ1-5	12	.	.	CASSGGNQPQHF	TGTGCCAGCAGTGGAGGCAATCAGCCCCAGCATTTT
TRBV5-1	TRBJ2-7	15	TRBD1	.	CASSTYRDRGNEQYF	TGCGCCAGCAGCACTTATCGGGACAGGGGGAACGAGCAGTACTTC
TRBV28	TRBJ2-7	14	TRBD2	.	CASSPSGPFREQYF	TGTGCCAGCAGCCCTAGCGGGCCCTTTAGGGAGCAGTACTTC
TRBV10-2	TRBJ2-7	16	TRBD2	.	CASSPGSSGSWYEQYF	TGCGCCAGCAGTCCAGGATCTAGCGGGAGCTGGTACGAGCAGTACTTC
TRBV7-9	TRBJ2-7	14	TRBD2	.	CASSLGTNSYEQYF	TGTGCCAGCAGCTTGGGGACTAACTCCTACGAGCAGTACTTC
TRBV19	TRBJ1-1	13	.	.	CASSSGLGTEAFF	TGTGCCAGTAGTTCAGGGTTAGGGACTGAAGCTTTCTTT
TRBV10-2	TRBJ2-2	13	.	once	CASSEGVAGELFF	TGCGCCAGCAGTGAGGGAGTTGCCGGGGAGCTGTTTTTT
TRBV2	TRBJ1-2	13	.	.	CASSRSRVGGYTF	TGTGCCAGCAGTCGGTCCAGGGTGGGTGGCTACACCTTC
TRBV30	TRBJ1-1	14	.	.	CAWSILQGIGEAFF	TGTGCCTGGAGCATTCTACAGGGCATTGGTGAAGCTTTCTTT
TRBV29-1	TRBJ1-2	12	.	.	CSVEWQARTYTF	TGCAGCGTTGAATGGCAGGCCCGAACTTACACCTTC
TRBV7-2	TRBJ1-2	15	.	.	CASSLAHGRGNGYTF	TGTGCCAGCAGCTTAGCGCACGGCAGGGGCAATGGCTACACCTTC
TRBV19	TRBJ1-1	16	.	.	CASSAEPGHQNTEAFF	TGTGCCAGTAGTGCAGAACCGGGACACCAGAACACTGAAGCTTTCTTT
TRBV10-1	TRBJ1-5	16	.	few	CASSESGTTTGQPQHF	TGCGCCAGCAGTGAGAGCGGCACCACCACCGGGCAGCCCCAGCATTTT
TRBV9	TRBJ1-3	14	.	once	CASSLEGSGNTIYF	TGTGCCAGCAGCCTGGAGGGCTCTGGAAACACCATATATTTT
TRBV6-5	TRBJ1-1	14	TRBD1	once	CASSPQGWNTEAFF	TGTGCCAGCAGCCCACAGGGGTGGAACACTGAAGCTTTCTTT
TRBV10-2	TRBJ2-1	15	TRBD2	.	CASSEWLAGDNEQFF	TGCGCCAGCAGTGAATGGCTAGCGGGAGACAATGAGCAGTTCTTC
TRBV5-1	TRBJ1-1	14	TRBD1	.	CASSYRQGLGEAFF	TGCGCCAGCAGCTATAGACAGGGTTTGGGTGAAGCTTTCTTT
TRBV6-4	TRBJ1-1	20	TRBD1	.	CASSDRRGQSKTAMNTEAFF	TGTGCCAGCAGTGACCGAAGGGGACAGAGCAAAACCGCCATGAACACTGAAGCTTTCTTT
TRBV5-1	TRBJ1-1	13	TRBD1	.	CASSPGQGAEAFF	TGCGCCAGCAGCCCCGGACAGGGGGCTGAAGCTTTCTTT
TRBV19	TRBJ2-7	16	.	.	CASSIFGGDSPYEQYF	TGTGCCAGTAGTATATTTGGAGGGGACTCCCCCTACGAGCAGTACTTC
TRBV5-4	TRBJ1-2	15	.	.	CASSLAAGVRYGYTF	TGTGCCAGCAGCTTGGCGGCAGGGGTTAGATATGGCTACACCTTC
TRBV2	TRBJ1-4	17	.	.	CASRHNGAVSINEKLFF	TGTGCCAGCAGACACAATGGGGCGGTTTCAATTAATGAAAAACTGTTTTTT
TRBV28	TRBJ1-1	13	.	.	CASTGGFRTEAFF	TGTGCCAGCACGGGGGGCTTCAGGACTGAAGCTTTCTTT
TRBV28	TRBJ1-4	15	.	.	CASSPPWGTNEKLFF	TGTGCCAGCAGTCCCCCCTGGGGCACAAATGAAAAACTGTTTTTT
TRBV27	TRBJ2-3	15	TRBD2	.	CASSSPGGPSDTQYF	TGTGCCAGCAGTTCGCCGGGAGGGCCGTCAGATACGCAGTATTTT
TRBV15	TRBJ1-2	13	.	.	CATSRRGSYGYTF	TGTGCCACCAGCAGGCGCGGATCATATGGCTACACCTTC
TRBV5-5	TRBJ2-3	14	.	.	CASSLMGGLDTQYF	TGTGCCAGCAGCTTGATGGGGGGTTTAGATACGCAGTATTTT
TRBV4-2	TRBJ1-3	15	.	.	CASSQDHISGNTIYF	TGTGCCAGCAGCCAAGATCACATTTCTGGAAACACCATATATTTT
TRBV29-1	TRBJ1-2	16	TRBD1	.	CSVAPILTGSVEGYTF	TGCAGCGTTGCCCCTATATTGACAGGGTCAGTAGAGGGCTACACCTTC
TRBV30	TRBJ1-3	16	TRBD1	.	CAWSRTGRSSGNTIYF	TGTGCCTGGAGCCGGACAGGGAGAAGCTCTGGAAACACCATATATTTT
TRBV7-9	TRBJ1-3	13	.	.	CASSPRRGNTIYF	TGTGCCAGCAGCCCTCGGAGGGGAAACACCATATATTTT
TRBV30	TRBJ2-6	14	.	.	CAWSTSFGANVLTF	TGTGCCTGGTCCACATCGTTCGGGGCCAACGTCCTGACTTTC
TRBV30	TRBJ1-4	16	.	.	CAWSVGWQATNEKLFF	TGTGCCTGGAGTGTGGGTTGGCAGGCAACTAATGAAAAACTGTTTTTT
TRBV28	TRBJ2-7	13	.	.	CASSFSVPYEQYF	TGTGCCAGCAGTTTTAGCGTACCCTACGAGCAGTACTTC
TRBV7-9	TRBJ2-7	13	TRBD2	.	CASSSTSVGEQYF	TGTGCCAGCAGCTCCACTAGCGTCGGCGAGCAGTACTTC
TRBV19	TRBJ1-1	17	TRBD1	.	CASSKQGSSSMNTEAFF	TGTGCCAGTAGCAAACAGGGGAGCTCCTCCATGAACACTGAAGCTTTCTTT